This TCR beta chain appears in the sequencing data of a study of early T cells in non-severe SARS-CoV-2 infection. Across the study: Bulk RNA isolated from unsorted whole blood underwent sequencing; chains were not paired.

Unique molecular identifiers were attached to individual cDNA molecules. TCRdb independently ran MiXCR on the 5' RACE reads; one entry per CDR3 protein. Of nearly 60,000 distinct CDR3 sequences listed, more than 9.5% were seen once; the top ten hold roughly a tenth. This CDR3 spans 14 amino acids. With 0 bases clipped from V and 8 bases from J, the junction kept 4 bases outside the gene matches. Germline CDR1 reads PRHDT; CDR2 reads FYEKMQ (reference sequence). Study-level findings and limits: Reliance on VDJdb matching favored anti-spike CD8 responses; private and CD4 specificities were missed.

About this clonotype: The antigen remains undetermined.

The sample consisted of whole blood. The sequence was collected from an adult who was a healthcare worker with PCR-confirmed SARS-CoV-2 infection or an uninfected control (not recorded which). V usage is TRBV13 and J usage is TRBJ1-2; 9 bases are a match to TRBD1. The CDR3 loop reads CASSLGLDRGGYTF. The CDR3 DNA is TGTGCCAGCAGCTTAGGCCTGGACAGGGGCGGCTACACCTTC.